These 6 T cell receptor beta chains came from one sample sequenced in a study of graft-versus-host responses after intestinal transplantation. The data were produced by immunoSEQ multiplex PCR, yet TCRdb's version contains in-frame clones alone and is incomplete. The table lists about 31,000 clones, about 80% of them singletons. No antigens are known for them. The sample in question was unstimulated CD8+ T cells sorted from spleen or lymph node cells, obtained before intestinal transplant. These receptors all stem from a human donor who received an intestinal transplant.

The V and J genes are TRBV19 and TRBJ2-1, with 11 bases aligning to TRBD2. With V trimmed by 4 bases and J by 2 bases, 7 bases remained unmatched. CDR3 length equals 17 residues. Per the germline V gene, CDR1 is LNHDA and CDR2 is SQIVND (reference sequence). CDR3 in amino acids: CASSNKEGLAAYNEQFF. For the CDR3, the DNA is TGTGCCAGTAGTAATAAAGAGGGACTAGCGGCCTACAATGAGCAGTTCTTC.

The V call is TRBV6-6, the J call TRBJ2-5; D is possibly TRBD2 (6 bases). The CDR3 has 14 amino acids. The V end was cut by 4 bases, the J end by 5 bases, with 14 bases between. Germline loops: CDR1 MNHNY, CDR2 SVGAGI (reference sequence). The CDR3 DNA follows: TGTGCCAGCAGTTCTGCGGGGACCGCGGAGACCCAGTACTTC. Its translation: CASSSAGTAETQYF.

CDR3 loop: CASSQKSGTAYSGNTIYF. CDR3 coding DNA: TGCGCCAGCAGCCAGAAATCCGGGACAGCGTACTCTGGAAACACCATATATTTT. The chain links TRBV4-1 to TRBJ1-3; 7 bases are shared with TRBD1. Germline V gene data show CDR1 as MGHRA and CDR2 as YSYEKL. The CDR3 length is 18 residues. Trimming cost V 3 bases and J 0 bases; bases outside gene matches: 11.

This clone was detected a few times. V and J are TRBV2 and TRBJ2-7; D call uncertain. Germline loops: CDR1 SNHLY, CDR2 FYNNEI. Trimming removed 3 bases at V and 6 bases at J, with 9 bases between. The CDR3 consists of 12 residues. CDR3 sequence: CASSEWQVEQYF. The CDR3 coding sequence is TGTGCCAGCAGTGAGTGGCAGGTCGAGCAGTACTTC.

The rearrangement joins TRBV7-6 to TRBJ1-1; 8 positions agree with TRBD1. V trimming: 2 bases; J trimming: 2 bases; junction bases outside the gene matches: 7. CDR3 size: 16 residues. Per germline, CDR1 SGHVS and CDR2 FNYEAQ. CDR3 protein: CASSLLVGQVNTEAFF. The CDR3 nucleotides read TGTGCCAGCAGCTTACTTGTGGGACAGGTAAACACTGAAGCTTTCTTT.

A few counts support this clone. The chain couples TRBV7-9 to TRBJ2-1; 11 bases are shared with TRBD2. From germline, CDR1 is SEHNR and CDR2 FQNEAQ (reference sequence). The length of the CDR3 is 16 residues. V lost 5 bases, J lost 2 bases, and 5 bases stayed unmatched. CDR3 loop: CASSTTSGIPYNEQFF. The CDR3 nucleotides are TGTGCCAGCAGCACGACTAGCGGGATTCCCTACAATGAGCAGTTCTTC.